What follows is one T cell receptor (beta chain) and its context. The antigen is not known. The data belong to a study of T cells in Graves' hyperthyroidism and ophthalmopathy. Study conclusions and caveats: In blood, most of the thyroid clonotypes expanded above 0.001 were also present.

Amplified TCR beta CDR3 regions came from RNA transcripts. In the first-round RT-PCR of the TCR CDR3, the HTBI primer set was used. TCRdb processed the multiplex PCR reads anew with MiXCR; each CDR3 protein has one entry. Of roughly 500,000 distinct CDR3 sequences listed, 35% to 50% are singletons. Criteria for exclusion of patients were uncontrolled infection, other autoimmune disease, pregnancy or lactation. Diagnostic assessment was based on clinical symptoms, serum thyroxine and TRAb, thyroid ultrasound and orbital computed tomography. The germline V gene has CDR1 ENHRY and CDR2 SYGVKD. CDR3 length: 16 residues.

The receptor was isolated from an adult woman with Graves' disease, either hyperthyroidism or ophthalmopathy (not recorded which). This rearrangement joins TRBV10-3 to TRBJ2-6, with D maybe TRBD1 (6 bases). The J call may be in error: the DNA end matches TRBJ2-1 better. Sequencing used peripheral blood or thyroid tissue (not recorded which). The CDR3 sequence is CAISDSTGAFGDEQFF. In DNA form, the CDR3 reads TGTGCCATCAGCGACTCGACAGGAGCATTTGGGGATGAGCAGTTCTTC.